The clone carrying this T cell receptor (beta chain) was recorded many times. Its antigen remains unidentified. These data belong to a study of T-cell memory formation after mild COVID-19. Constant-segment-primed 5'RACE gave TCR alpha and TCR beta cDNA libraries with sample barcodes and UMIs. Each CDR3 protein gets one entry after TCRdb re-called the 5' RACE reads with MiXCR. The table records approximately 390,000 distinct CDR3 sequences, around a sixth of them present only once. Trimming removed 1 base from V and 4 bases from J, with 2 bases in between. From germline, CDR1 is MDHEN and CDR2 SYDVKM. This CDR3 region has 12 residues. Study-level findings and limits: From day 15 to 85, contracting clones were balanced between CD4 and CD8, whereas later expanders leaned toward CD4+.

This TCR came from a man younger than 35 who had mild COVID-19 (a few samples of this study predate the infection). Cell type and time point are not known. Sample: PBMCs or a T cell subset sorted from them (not recorded which). The rearrangement uses TRBV28 and TRBJ1-5; no clear D gene. The CDR3 nucleotides read TGTGCCAGCAGTTTATATAATCAGCCCCAGCATTTT. Translation: CASSLYNQPQHF.